This T cell receptor beta chain is from a study of T cell changes during pregnancy in multiple sclerosis. The CDR3 totals 15 residues. With V trimmed by 3 bases and J by 9 bases, 7 bases remained unmatched. CDR1 and CDR2 (germline): SGDLS, YYNGEE. The method was immunoSEQ multiplex PCR; TCRdb's version includes in-frame clones alone and lacks a portion of them. The sample carries approximately 100,000 clones, 85% to 95% recorded once. This material consisted of peripheral blood, taken after pregnancy. This receptor was taken from a female donor with multiple sclerosis, enrolled in a pregnancy study. This chain connects TRBV9 to TRBJ2-1; 12 nucleotides line up with TRBD2. The CDR3: CASSAGTSGHGEQFF. CDR3 nucleotides: TGTGCCAGCAGCGCAGGGACTAGCGGGCATGGTGAGCAGTTCTTC.